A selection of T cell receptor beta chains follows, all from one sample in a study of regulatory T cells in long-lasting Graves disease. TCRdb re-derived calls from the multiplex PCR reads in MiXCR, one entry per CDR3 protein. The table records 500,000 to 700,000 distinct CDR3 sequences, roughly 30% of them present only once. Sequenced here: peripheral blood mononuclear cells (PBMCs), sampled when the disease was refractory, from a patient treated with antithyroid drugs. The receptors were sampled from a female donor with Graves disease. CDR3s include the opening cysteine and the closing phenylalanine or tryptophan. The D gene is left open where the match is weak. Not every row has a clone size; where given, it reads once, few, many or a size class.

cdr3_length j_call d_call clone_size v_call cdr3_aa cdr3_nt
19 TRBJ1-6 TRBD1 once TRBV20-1 CSARETGQGAIRSSSPLHF TGCAGTGCTAGAGAGACCGGACAGGGGGCGATACGATCAAGCTCACCCCTCCACTTT
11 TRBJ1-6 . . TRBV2 CASLRLGPLHF TGTGCCAGCCTCAGGCTAGGACCCCTCCACTTT
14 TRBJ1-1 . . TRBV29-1 CSVEGRASNTEAFF TGCAGCGTTGAAGGGAGGGCGTCGAACACTGAAGCTTTCTTT
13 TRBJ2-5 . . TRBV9 CASSVVNGAAQYF TGTGCCAGCAGCGTAGTGAACGGGGCGGCCCAGTACTTC
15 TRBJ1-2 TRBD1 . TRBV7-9 CASSMTGLANYGYTF TGTGCCAGCAGCATGACAGGGTTGGCTAACTATGGCTACACCTTC
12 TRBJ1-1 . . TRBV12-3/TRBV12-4 CASSRTVTEAFF TGTGCCAGCAGTAGGACAGTAACTGAAGCTTTCTTT
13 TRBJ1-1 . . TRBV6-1 CAGRQYKDTEAFF TGTGCCGGCAGACAGTATAAGGACACTGAAGCTTTCTTT
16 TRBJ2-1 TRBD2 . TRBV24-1 CATSDLGLAEYNEQFF TGTGCCACCAGTGACCTGGGGCTAGCGGAGTACAATGAGCAGTTCTTC
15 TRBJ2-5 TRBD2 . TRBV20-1 CSARDPAGAMETQYF TGCAGTGCTAGAGATCCGGCGGGAGCAATGGAGACCCAGTACTTC
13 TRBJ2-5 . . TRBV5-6 CASSSTNQETQYF TGTGCCAGCAGCTCCACCAACCAAGAGACCCAGTACTTC
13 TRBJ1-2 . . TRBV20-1 CSARDRSDYGYTF TGCAGTGCTAGAGACAGATCTGACTATGGCTACACCTTC
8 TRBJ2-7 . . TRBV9 CASSPEAF TGTGCCAGCAGCCCGGAGGCCTTC
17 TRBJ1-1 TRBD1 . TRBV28 CASSLNPIQGMNTEAFF TGTGCCAGCAGTTTAAACCCAATACAGGGGATGAACACTGAAGCTTTCTTT
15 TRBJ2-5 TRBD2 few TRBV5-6 CASSLELAGEETQYF TGTGCCAGCAGCTTGGAGCTAGCGGGAGAAGAGACCCAGTACTTC
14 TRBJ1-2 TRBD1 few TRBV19 CASIGTGTNYGYTF TGTGCCAGTATTGGGACAGGGACTAACTATGGCTACACCTTC
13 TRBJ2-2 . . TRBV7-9 CASSETVTGELFF TGTGCCAGCAGCGAGACAGTCACCGGGGAGCTGTTTTTT
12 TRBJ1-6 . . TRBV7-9 CASDQGDSPLHF TGTGCCAGCGATCAGGGAGATTCACCCCTCCACTTT
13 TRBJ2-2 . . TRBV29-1 CSAEGANTGELFF TGCAGCGCCGAAGGGGCGAACACCGGGGAGCTGTTTTTT
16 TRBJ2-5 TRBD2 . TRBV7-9 CASSYFSGRGRETQYF TGTGCCAGCAGCTACTTTAGCGGGAGGGGTCGGGAGACCCAGTACTTC
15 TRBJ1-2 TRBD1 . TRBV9 CASSTSGTGGYGYTF TGTGCCAGCAGCACCTCCGGGACAGGTGGTTATGGCTACACCTTC
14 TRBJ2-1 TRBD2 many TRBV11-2 CASSFAGGYNEQFF TGTGCCAGCAGCTTTGCGGGAGGGTACAATGAGCAGTTCTTC
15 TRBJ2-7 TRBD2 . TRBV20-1 CSARDLAGGFYEQYF TGCAGTGCTAGAGATTTAGCGGGAGGGTTCTACGAGCAGTACTTC
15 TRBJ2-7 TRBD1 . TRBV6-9 CASSYEQGSSYEQYF TGTGCCAGCAGTTACGAACAGGGGAGCTCCTACGAGCAGTACTTC
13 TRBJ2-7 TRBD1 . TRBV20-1 CSAPRQGINEQYF TGCAGTGCCCCTCGACAGGGTATCAACGAGCAGTACTTC
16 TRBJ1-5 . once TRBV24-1 CATSPSGVGRNQPQHF TGTGCCACCAGCCCGTCCGGGGTAGGGAGAAATCAGCCCCAGCATTTT
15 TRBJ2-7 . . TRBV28 CASSSPGPNSYEQYF TGTGCCAGCAGTTCGCCCGGGCCCAACTCCTACGAGCAGTACTTC
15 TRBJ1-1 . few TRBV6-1 CASSEMRGANTEAFF TGTGCCAGCAGTGAAATGAGGGGAGCGAACACTGAAGCTTTCTTT
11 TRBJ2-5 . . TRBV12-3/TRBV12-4 CASSFVGTQYF TGTGCCAGCAGTTTCGTCGGGACCCAGTACTTC
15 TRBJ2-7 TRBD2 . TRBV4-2 CASSQETGGFYEQYF TGTGCCAGCAGCCAAGAGACGGGAGGGTTCTACGAGCAGTACTTC
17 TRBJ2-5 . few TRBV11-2 CASSLGLGRAASKTQYF TGTGCCAGCAGCTTAGGTTTGGGCAGGGCGGCTTCGAAGACCCAGTACTTC
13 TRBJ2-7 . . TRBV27 CASSFGRYYEQYF TGTGCCAGCAGTTTCGGGAGATATTACGAGCAGTACTTC
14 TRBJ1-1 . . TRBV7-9 CASSLGDVHTEAFF TGTGCCAGCAGCTTAGGGGACGTCCACACTGAAGCTTTCTTT
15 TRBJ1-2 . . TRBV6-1 CASSEPGTKNYGYTF TGTGCCAGCAGTGAACCCGGGACCAAGAACTATGGCTACACCTTC
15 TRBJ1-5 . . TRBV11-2 CASSLDSGSGQPQHF TGTGCCAGCAGCTTAGATTCAGGGTCGGGTCAGCCCCAGCATTTT
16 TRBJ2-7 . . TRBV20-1 CSARGLGTGGGDEQYF TGCAGTGCTAGAGGTTTGGGCACAGGGGGGGGCGACGAGCAGTACTTC
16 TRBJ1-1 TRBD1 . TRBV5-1 CASSLDPRDRGTEAFF TGCGCCAGCAGCTTGGACCCCCGGGACAGGGGGACTGAAGCTTTCTTT
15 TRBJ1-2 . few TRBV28 CASSSPPGLSYGYTF TGTGCCAGCAGTTCCCCCCCGGGGCTATCCTATGGCTACACCTTC
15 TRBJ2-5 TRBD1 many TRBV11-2 CASSLDRGLQETQYF TGTGCCAGCAGCTTAGATAGGGGGCTACAAGAGACCCAGTACTTC
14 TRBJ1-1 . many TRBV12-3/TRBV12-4 CASSEGQTNTEAFF TGTGCCAGCAGTGAGGGACAAACGAACACTGAAGCTTTCTTT
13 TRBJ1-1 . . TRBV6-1 CASRAMGGTEAFF TGTGCCAGCAGGGCCATGGGGGGCACTGAAGCTTTCTTT
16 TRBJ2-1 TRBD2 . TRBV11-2 CASSAKLAGAPNEQFF TGTGCCAGCAGCGCCAAACTAGCGGGGGCACCAAATGAGCAGTTCTTC
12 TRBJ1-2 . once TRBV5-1 CASSSGASRYTF TGCGCCAGCAGCTCGGGGGCGAGTCGCTACACCTTC
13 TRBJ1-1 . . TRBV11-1 CASSYKSNTEAFF TGTGCCAGCAGCTATAAGTCTAACACTGAAGCTTTCTTT
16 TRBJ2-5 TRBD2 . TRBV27 CASSPGGVWPQETQYF TGTGCCAGCAGCCCGGGGGGAGTTTGGCCCCAAGAGACCCAGTACTTC
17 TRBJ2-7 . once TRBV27 CASSLSRRAVNTYEQYF TGTGCCAGCAGTTTATCGCGTCGGGCAGTGAACACCTACGAGCAGTACTTC
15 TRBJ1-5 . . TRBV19 CASSMKGTANQPQHF TGTGCCAGTAGTATGAAGGGGACGGCCAATCAGCCCCAGCATTTT
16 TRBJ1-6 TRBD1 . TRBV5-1 CASSVSGQGNSSPLHF TGCGCCAGCAGCGTCTCGGGACAGGGAAATTCTTCACCCCTCCACTTT
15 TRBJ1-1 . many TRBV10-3 CAISDGKLANTEAFF TGTGCCATCAGTGACGGGAAATTGGCGAACACTGAAGCTTTCTTT
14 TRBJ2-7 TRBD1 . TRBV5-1 CASSSGGPHYEQYF TGCGCCAGCAGCTCAGGGGGTCCCCACTACGAGCAGTACTTC
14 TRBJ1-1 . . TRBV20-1 CSAVKPEWNTEAFF TGCAGTGCCGTTAAACCGGAATGGAACACTGAAGCTTTCTTT